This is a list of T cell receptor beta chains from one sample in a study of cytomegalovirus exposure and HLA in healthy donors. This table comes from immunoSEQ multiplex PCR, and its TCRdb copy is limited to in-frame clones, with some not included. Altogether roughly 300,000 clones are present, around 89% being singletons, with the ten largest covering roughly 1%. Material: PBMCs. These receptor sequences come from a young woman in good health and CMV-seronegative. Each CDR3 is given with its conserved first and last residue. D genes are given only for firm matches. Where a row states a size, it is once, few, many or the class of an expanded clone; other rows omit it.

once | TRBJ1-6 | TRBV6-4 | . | CASREQGVLNSPLHF | TGTGCCAGCAGAGAACAGGGTGTTCTTAATTCACCCCTCCACTTT
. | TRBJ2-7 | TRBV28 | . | CASSLPGAYEQYF | TGTGCCAGCAGTTTGCCCGGGGCCTACGAGCAGTACTTC
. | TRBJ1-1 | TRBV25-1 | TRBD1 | CASSEYGTGTYTEAFF | TGTGCCAGCAGTGAATATGGGACAGGGACCTACACTGAAGCTTTCTTT
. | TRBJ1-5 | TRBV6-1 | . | CASSEVGVQPQHF | TGTGCCAGCAGTGAAGTAGGGGTTCAGCCCCAGCATTTT
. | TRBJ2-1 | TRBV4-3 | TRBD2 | CASTGGNLFHEQFF | TGCGCCAGCACGGGGGGTAATCTTTTTCATGAGCAGTTCTTC
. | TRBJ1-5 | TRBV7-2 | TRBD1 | CASSLVTGDQPQHF | TGTGCCAGCAGCTTAGTCACAGGGGATCAGCCCCAGCATTTT
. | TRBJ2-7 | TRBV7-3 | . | CASSIAGNDYEQYF | TGTGCCAGCAGCATCGCAGGGAACGACTACGAGCAGTACTTC
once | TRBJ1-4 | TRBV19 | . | CASTSQGTNEKLFF | TGTGCCAGTACCTCACAGGGCACTAATGAAAAACTGTTTTTT
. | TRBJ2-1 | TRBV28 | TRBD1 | CASLSRGRGNEQFF | TGTGCCAGCCTCAGCAGGGGGCGTGGGAATGAGCAGTTCTTC
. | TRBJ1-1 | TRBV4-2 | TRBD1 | CASSPRDRNTEAFF | TGTGCCAGCAGCCCCCGGGACAGGAACACTGAAGCTTTCTTT
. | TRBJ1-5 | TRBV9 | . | CASSQGDRNQPQHF | TGTGCCAGCAGCCAGGGTGACCGCAATCAGCCCCAGCATTTT
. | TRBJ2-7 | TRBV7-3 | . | CASSLNGGSEQYF | TGTGCCAGCAGCTTAAATGGCGGGTCGGAGCAGTACTTC
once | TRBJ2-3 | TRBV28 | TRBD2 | CASSLELAYSTDTQYF | TGTGCCAGCAGTTTGGAACTAGCGTATAGCACAGATACGCAGTATTTT
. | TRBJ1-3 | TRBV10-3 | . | CAISYDVSGNTIYF | TGTGCCATCAGCTACGATGTTTCTGGAAACACCATATATTTT
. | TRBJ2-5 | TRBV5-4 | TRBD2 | CASSSSGRAETQYF | TGTGCCAGCAGCTCAAGCGGGAGAGCAGAGACCCAGTACTTC
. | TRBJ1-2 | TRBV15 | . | CATSRDTGDRYGYTF | TGTGCCACCAGCAGAGATACGGGGGACCGCTATGGCTACACCTTC
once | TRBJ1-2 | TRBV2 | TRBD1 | CASRVGRTGGYGYTF | TGTGCCAGCAGGGTCGGACGGACAGGGGGCTATGGCTACACCTTC
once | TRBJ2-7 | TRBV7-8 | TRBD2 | CASSLVGTSGRGPYYEQYF | TGTGCCAGCAGCTTAGTGGGGACTAGCGGGAGAGGCCCATACTACGAGCAGTACTTC